Detailed here is one T cell receptor (beta chain). The antigen remains undetermined. TCRdb redid the calling of the reads with MiXCR, one entry per CDR3 protein. The table has 400,000 to 600,000 distinct CDR3 sequences, roughly 42% seen once. This CDR3 is 13 amino acids long. The V end was cut by 5 bases, the J end by 8 bases, with 15 bases between. Germline CDR1 is SGHAT and CDR2 is FQNNGV. The data originate from a study of T cell repertoires in cytomegalovirus infection. The clonotype originates from a human donor in good health (CMV status not recorded). Some clones in this sample may be carry-over from other donors' samples. J is TRBJ1-2 and V is TRBV11-2; D may be TRBD1 (5 bases). The specimen was cultured PBMCs, collected from culture after CMV antigen stimulation. CDR3 protein: CASSQGGVGGYTF. The CDR3 nucleotides are TGTGCCAGCAGCCAGGGTGGGGTTGGGGGCTACACCTTC.